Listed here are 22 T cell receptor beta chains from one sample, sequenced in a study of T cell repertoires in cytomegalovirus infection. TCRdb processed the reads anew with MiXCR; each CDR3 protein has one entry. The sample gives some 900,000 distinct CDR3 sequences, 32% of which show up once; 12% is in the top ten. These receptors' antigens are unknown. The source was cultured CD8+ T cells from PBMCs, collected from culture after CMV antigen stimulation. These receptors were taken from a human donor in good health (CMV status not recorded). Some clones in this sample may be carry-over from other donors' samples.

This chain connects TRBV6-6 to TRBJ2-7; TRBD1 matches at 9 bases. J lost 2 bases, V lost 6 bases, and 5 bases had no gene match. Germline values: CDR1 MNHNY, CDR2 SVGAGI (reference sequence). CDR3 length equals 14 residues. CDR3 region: CASRRDRGTYEQYV. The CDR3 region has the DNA TGTGCCAGCAGACGCGACAGGGGGACCTACGAGCAGTACGTC.

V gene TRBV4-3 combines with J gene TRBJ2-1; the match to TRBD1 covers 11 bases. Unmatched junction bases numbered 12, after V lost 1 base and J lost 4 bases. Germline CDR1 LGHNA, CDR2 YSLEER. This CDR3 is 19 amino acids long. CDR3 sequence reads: CASSQGTGGLRIEYNEQFF. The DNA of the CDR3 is TGCGCCAGCAGCCAAGGGACAGGGGGCCTTCGAATAGAATACAATGAGCAGTTCTTC.

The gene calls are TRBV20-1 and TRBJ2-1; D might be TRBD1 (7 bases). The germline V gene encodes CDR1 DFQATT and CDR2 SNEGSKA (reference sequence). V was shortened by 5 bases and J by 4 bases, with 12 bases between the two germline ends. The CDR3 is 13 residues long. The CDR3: CSAPGDRYNEQFF. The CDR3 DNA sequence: TGCAGTGCTCCGGGGGACAGATACAATGAGCAGTTCTTC.

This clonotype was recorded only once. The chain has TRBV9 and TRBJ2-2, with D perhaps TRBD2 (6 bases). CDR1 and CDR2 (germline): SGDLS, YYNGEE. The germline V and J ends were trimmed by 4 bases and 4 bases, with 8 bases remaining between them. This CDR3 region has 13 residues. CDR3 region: CASSNSGTGELFF. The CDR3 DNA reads TGTGCCAGCAGCAATAGCGGCACCGGGGAGCTGTTTTTT.

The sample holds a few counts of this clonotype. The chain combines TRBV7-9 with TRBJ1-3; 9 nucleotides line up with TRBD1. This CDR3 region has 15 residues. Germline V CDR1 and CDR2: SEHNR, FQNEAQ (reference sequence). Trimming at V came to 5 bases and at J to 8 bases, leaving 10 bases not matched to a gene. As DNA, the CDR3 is TGTGCCAGCAGCGGACGGACAGGGGACCGGGACACCATATATTTT. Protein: CASSGRTGDRDTIYF.

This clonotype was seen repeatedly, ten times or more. CDR3: CASSGGWETQYF. The CDR3 nucleotides are TGTGCCAGCAGTGGAGGGTGGGAGACCCAGTACTTC. The V gene is TRBV6-2 or TRBV6-3, the J gene TRBJ2-5, with D possibly being TRBD2 (6 bases). This CDR3 contains 12 residues. Germline V gene sequence: CDR1 MNHEY, CDR2 SVGEGT. V was pared by 5 bases and J by 5 bases, with 9 bases between.

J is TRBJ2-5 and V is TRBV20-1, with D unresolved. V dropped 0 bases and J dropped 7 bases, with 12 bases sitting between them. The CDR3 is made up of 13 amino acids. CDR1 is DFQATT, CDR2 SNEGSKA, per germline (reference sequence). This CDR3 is CSARDVVEWTQYF. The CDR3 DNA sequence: TGCAGTGCTAGAGATGTGGTTGAATGGACCCAGTACTTC.

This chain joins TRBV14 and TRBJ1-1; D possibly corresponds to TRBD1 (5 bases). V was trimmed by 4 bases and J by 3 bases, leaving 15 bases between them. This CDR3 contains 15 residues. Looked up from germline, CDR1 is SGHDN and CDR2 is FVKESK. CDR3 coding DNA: TGTGCCAGCAGCCCCATCGGGGCGGAGGACACTGAAGCTTTCTTT. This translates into CASSPIGAEDTEAFF.

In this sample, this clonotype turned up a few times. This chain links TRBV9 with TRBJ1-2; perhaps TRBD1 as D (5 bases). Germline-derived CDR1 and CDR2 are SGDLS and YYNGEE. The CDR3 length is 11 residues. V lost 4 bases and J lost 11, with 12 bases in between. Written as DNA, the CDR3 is TGTGCCAGCAGCCCCCGGGGGGAATACACCTTC. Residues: CASSPRGEYTF.

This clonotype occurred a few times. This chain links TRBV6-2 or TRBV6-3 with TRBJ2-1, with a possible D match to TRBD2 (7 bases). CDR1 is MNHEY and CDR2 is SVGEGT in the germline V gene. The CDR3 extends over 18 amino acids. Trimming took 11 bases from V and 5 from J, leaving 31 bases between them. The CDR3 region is CASRGGSILPDRNNEQFF. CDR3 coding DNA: TGTGCCTCGAGGGGGGGCTCGATTTTGCCCGATCGAAACAATGAGCAGTTCTTC.

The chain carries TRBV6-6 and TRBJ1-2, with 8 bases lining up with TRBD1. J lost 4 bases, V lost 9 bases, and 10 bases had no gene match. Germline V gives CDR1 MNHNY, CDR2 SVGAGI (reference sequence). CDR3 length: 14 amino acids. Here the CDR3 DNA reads TGTGCCAGTAGTCTGACAGGGGAGTTCTATGGCTACACCTTC. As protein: CASSLTGEFYGYTF.

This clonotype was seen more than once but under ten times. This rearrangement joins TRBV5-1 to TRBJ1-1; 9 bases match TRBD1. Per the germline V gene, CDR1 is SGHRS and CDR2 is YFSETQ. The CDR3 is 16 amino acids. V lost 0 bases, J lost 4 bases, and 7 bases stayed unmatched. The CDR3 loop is CASSLDPWTGATEAFF. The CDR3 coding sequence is TGCGCCAGCAGCTTGGACCCCTGGACAGGGGCCACTGAAGCTTTCTTT.

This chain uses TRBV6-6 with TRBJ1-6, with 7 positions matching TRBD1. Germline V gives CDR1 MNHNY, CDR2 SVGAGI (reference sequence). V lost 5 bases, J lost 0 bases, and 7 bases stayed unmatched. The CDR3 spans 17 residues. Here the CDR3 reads CASSGGQMSSYNSPLHF. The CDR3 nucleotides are TGTGCCAGCAGTGGGGGACAGATGAGCTCCTATAATTCACCCCTCCACTTT.

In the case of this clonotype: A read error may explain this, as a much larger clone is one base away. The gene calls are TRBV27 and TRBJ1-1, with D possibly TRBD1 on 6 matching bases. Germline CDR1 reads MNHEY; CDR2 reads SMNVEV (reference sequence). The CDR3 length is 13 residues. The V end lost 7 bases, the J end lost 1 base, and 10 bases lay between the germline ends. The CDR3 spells CASTGQWNTEAFF. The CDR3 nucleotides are TGTGCCAGCACCGGACAGTGGAACACTGAAGCTTTCTTT.

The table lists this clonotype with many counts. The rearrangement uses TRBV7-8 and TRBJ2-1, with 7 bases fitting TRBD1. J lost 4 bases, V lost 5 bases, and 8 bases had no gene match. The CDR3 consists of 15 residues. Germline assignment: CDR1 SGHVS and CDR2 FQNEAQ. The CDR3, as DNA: TGTGCCAGCAGCGTACATAGGGGGCGTTACAATGAGCAGTTCTTC. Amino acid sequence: CASSVHRGRYNEQFF. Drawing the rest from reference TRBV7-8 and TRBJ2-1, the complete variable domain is GAGVSQSPRYKVAKRGQDVALRCDPISGHVSLFWYQQALGQGPEFLTYFQNEAQLDKSGLPSDRFFAERPEGSVSTLKIQRTQQEDSAVYLCASSVHRGRYNEQFFGPGTRLTVL.

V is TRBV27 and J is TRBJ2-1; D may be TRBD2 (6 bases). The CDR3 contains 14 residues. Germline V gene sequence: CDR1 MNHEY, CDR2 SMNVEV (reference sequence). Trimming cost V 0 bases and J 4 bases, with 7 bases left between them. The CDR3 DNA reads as TGTGCCAGCAGTTTATCCCGGGGGTACAATGAGCAGTTCTTC. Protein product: CASSLSRGYNEQFF.

The CDR3 sequence is CSALLGDEQFF. The CDR3 bases are TGCAGTGCCCTGCTAGGCGATGAGCAGTTCTTC. The chain carries TRBV20-1 and TRBJ2-1; D ambiguous. This CDR3 region has 11 residues. Germline CDR1 DFQATT, CDR2 SNEGSKA (reference sequence). Trimming removed 6 bases at V and 8 bases at J, with 11 bases between.

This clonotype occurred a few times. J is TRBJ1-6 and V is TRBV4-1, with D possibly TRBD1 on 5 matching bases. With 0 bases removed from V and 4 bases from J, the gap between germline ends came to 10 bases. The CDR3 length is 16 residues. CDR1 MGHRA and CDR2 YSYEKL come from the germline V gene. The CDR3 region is CASSQDRGGYNSPLHF. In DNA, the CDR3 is TGCGCCAGCAGCCAAGACCGCGGGGGTTATAATTCACCCCTCCACTTT.

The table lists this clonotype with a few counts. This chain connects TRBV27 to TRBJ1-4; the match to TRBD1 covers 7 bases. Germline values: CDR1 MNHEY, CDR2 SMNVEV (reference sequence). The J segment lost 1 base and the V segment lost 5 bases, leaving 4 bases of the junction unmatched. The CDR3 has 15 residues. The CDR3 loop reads CASSPRGKTNEKLFF. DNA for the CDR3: TGTGCCAGCAGTCCCAGGGGGAAAACTAATGAAAAACTGTTTTTT.

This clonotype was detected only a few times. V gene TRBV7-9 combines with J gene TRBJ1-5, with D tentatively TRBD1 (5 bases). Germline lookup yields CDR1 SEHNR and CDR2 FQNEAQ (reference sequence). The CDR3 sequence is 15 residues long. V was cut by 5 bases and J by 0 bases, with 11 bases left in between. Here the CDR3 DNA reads TGTGCCAGCAGCCCCGGGGACCATAGCAATCAGCCCCAGCATTTT. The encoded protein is CASSPGDHSNQPQHF.

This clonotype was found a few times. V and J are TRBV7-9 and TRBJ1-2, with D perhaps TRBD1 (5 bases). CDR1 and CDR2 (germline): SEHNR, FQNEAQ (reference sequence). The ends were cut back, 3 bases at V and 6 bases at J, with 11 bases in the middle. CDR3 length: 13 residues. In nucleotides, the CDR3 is TGTGCCAGCAGCTTTCAAGGGGCAGATGGCTACACCTTC. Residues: CASSFQGADGYTF.

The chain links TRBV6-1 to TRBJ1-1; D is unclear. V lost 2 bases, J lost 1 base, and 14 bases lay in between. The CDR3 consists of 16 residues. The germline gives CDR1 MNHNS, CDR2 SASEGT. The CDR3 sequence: CASSERVWQQNTEAFF. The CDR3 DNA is TGTGCCAGCAGTGAAAGAGTCTGGCAGCAGAACACTGAAGCTTTCTTT.